Listed here are 27 T cell receptor beta chains from one sample, sequenced in a study of T-cell memory formation after mild COVID-19. TCRdb itself ran the 5' RACE reads through MiXCR, one entry per CDR3 protein. The repertoire holds roughly 130,000 distinct CDR3 sequences, with roughly 15% as singletons. The source material was PBMCs or a T cell subset sorted from them (not recorded which). The receptors here all came from an adult woman who had mild COVID-19 (a few samples of this study predate the infection). Cell type and time point are not known.

This clonotype was seen a handful of times. The chain carries TRBV4-3 and TRBJ2-1, with 13 bases lining up with TRBD2. The CDR3 is made up of 18 amino acids. Germline CDR1 is LGHNA and CDR2 is YSLEER. V trimming: 4 bases; J trimming: 4 bases; junction bases outside the gene matches: 10. CDR3 residues: CASSPRLAGGWPYNEQFF. The DNA of the CDR3 is TGCGCCAGCAGCCCCCGACTAGCGGGAGGTTGGCCGTACAATGAGCAGTTCTTC.

This chain connects TRBV20-1 to TRBJ1-2; no clear D gene. The CDR3 length is 13 residues. V lost 6 bases and J 5 bases, leaving 16 bases between the germline ends. Germline CDR1 is DFQATT and CDR2 is SNEGSKA (reference sequence). The CDR3 nucleotides read TGCAGTGCCCTGATTGGGTTGACTTATGGCTACACCTTC. Its protein is CSALIGLTYGYTF.

This clonotype was seen only a few times. The chain uses TRBV10-2 and TRBJ2-1; TRBD2 matches at 10 bases. Trimming took 8 bases from V and 5 from J; bases not matched to a gene: 12. The V gene's germline CDR1 is WSHSY and CDR2 SAAADI. This CDR3 is built from 16 residues. As DNA, the CDR3 is TGCGCCAGCGAACCCGGGACTAGCGATTTCCACAATGAGCAGTTCTTC. Its translation: CASEPGTSDFHNEQFF.

This clonotype was seen more than once but under ten times. The chain is built from TRBV7-7 and TRBJ2-1; a weak D match, TRBD2 (6 bases). The length of the CDR3 is 13 residues. Trimming shortened V by 5 bases and J by 4 bases, and 9 bases separated the two germline ends. Germline lookup yields CDR1 SSHAT and CDR2 FNYEAQ (reference sequence). CDR3 sequence (DNA): TGTGCCAGCAGCCGGGACTCATACAATGAGCAGTTCTTC. Its translation is CASSRDSYNEQFF.

The chain employs TRBV5-8 and TRBJ1-1; TRBD1 matches 9 bases. This CDR3 has 14 amino acids. The V and J ends lost 0 bases and 6 bases, in that order; junction bases with no gene match: 3. CDR1 SGHTS and CDR2 YDEGEE come from the germline V gene. The CDR3 sequence is CASSLGDRVPEAFF. CDR3 DNA sequence: TGTGCCAGCAGCTTGGGGGACAGGGTGCCTGAAGCTTTCTTT.

V gene TRBV6-1 combines with J gene TRBJ2-2, with 7 positions matching TRBD1. V was clipped by 5 bases and J by 6 bases; unmatched bases: 9. The CDR3 runs to 15 residues. Germline V gene lookup returns CDR1 MNHNS and CDR2 SASEGT. The DNA for the CDR3 is TGTGCCAGCAGTCTAACAGGGGACCCACCCGGGGAGCTGTTTTTT. Amino acids: CASSLTGDPPGELFF.

The chain joins TRBV11-2 to TRBJ2-5; 12 nucleotides match TRBD2. This CDR3 comprises 17 residues. The V gene's germline CDR1 is SGHAT and CDR2 FQNNGV. V lost 5 bases, J lost 2 bases, and 9 bases stayed unmatched. The CDR3 DNA sequence: TGTGCCAGCAGCCCCCGACTAGCGGGGGCAGATCAAGAGACCCAGTACTTC. This codes for CASSPRLAGADQETQYF.

This clonotype has more than one count but fewer than ten. CDR3 sequence reads: CASSARNTIYF. CDR3 nucleotide sequence: TGTGCCAGCAGTGCACGAAACACCATATATTTT. The chain couples TRBV12-3 or TRBV12-4 to TRBJ1-3; unclear D gene. The CDR3 spans 11 residues. Trimming took 5 bases from V and 5 from J, leaving 4 bases between them.

The table lists this clonotype with a few counts. The chain carries TRBV6-5 and TRBJ1-6; 9 nucleotides align to TRBD1. This CDR3 region has 19 residues. Trimming cost V 6 bases and J 10 bases; bases outside gene matches: 22. Germline assignment: CDR1 MNHEY and CDR2 SVGAGI. CDR3 in DNA: TGTGCCAGCAGAAAGATCCTCGGGACAGGGCTAATCGGCCAATCACCCCTCCACTTT. As protein: CASRKILGTGLIGQSPLHF.

This clonotype has a handful of counts. This chain joins TRBV19 and TRBJ2-7; the D is unclear. The CDR3 has 15 residues. The germline CDR1 and CDR2 sequences are LNHDA and SQIVND (reference sequence). Deletions cut 5 bases from V and 0 bases from J, with 14 bases between. The CDR3 DNA follows: TGTGCCAGTAGTTCCGTTCAGGATTCCTCCTACGAGCAGTACTTC. This sequence encodes CASSSVQDSSYEQYF.

The V call is TRBV7-2, the J call TRBJ2-7; 9 bases are a match to TRBD2. J gave up 3 bases and V 3 bases, and 6 bases lay outside the gene matches. CDR1 and CDR2 (germline): SGHTA, FQGNSA. CDR3 length: 15 amino acids. The CDR3: CASSFSSGDRYEQYF. DNA for the CDR3: TGTGCCAGCAGCTTTTCTAGCGGGGATCGCTACGAGCAGTACTTC. Together with reference TRBV7-2 and TRBJ2-7, the CDR3 gives the full variable domain: GAGVSQSPSNKVTEKGKDVELRCDPISGHTALYWYRQSLGQGLEFLIYFQGNSAPDKSGLPSDRFSAERTGGSVSTLTIQRTQQEDSAVYLCASSFSSGDRYEQYFGPGTRLTVT.

The chain recombines TRBV5-1 with TRBJ1-1, with D hard to call. The V gene lost 3 bases and the J gene lost 3 bases, with 9 bases spanning the gap. Germline CDR1 SGHRS, CDR2 YFSETQ. The CDR3 is 13 amino acids. CDR3 nucleotides: TGCGCCAGCAGCTACCGACCCTACACTGAAGCTTTCTTT. Amino acids: CASSYRPYTEAFF.

This clonotype has ten or more counts. The chain is built from TRBV6-5 and TRBJ1-6; no firm D call. Per germline, CDR1 MNHEY and CDR2 SVGAGI. The CDR3 has 13 residues. The V end was cut by 10 bases, the J end by 7 bases, with 14 bases between. For the CDR3, the DNA is TGTGCCACCGGGGAGCAGACCAATTCACCCCTCCACTTT. Amino acid sequence: CATGEQTNSPLHF.

V is TRBV4-3 and J is TRBJ2-3, with D tentatively TRBD1 (5 bases). The V gene lost 1 base and the J gene lost 8 bases, with 10 bases spanning the gap. The CDR3 loop spans 13 amino acids. Germline V CDR1 and CDR2: LGHNA, YSLEER. DNA of the CDR3: TGCGCCAGCAGCCAAGCCAGGGTTGGTACGCAGTATTTT. Translation: CASSQARVGTQYF.

This clonotype was counted a few times. V usage is TRBV9 and J usage is TRBJ1-2; D is undetermined. Germline V gives CDR1 SGDLS, CDR2 YYNGEE. The CDR3 is 14 amino acids. V was clipped by 7 bases and J by 3 bases, with 16 bases between them. The CDR3 is CASGVGRIDYGYTF. In DNA, the CDR3 is TGTGCCAGCGGGGTAGGCAGGATAGACTATGGCTACACCTTC.

This clonotype was seen ten or more times. V is TRBV5-6 and J is TRBJ1-2, with D unclear. This CDR3 contains 12 residues. The V and J ends lost 3 bases and 8 bases respectively, with 11 bases between them. CDR1 SGHDT and CDR2 YYEEEE come from the germline V gene. The CDR3 reads CASSSGFAGYTF. In nucleotides, the CDR3 is TGTGCCAGCAGCTCCGGATTCGCAGGCTACACCTTC.

This clonotype was counted between two and nine times. The chain couples TRBV12-3 or TRBV12-4 to TRBJ1-2; 8 bases line up with TRBD1. With V trimmed by 7 bases and J by 4 bases, 14 bases remained unmatched. The CDR3 loop spans 16 amino acids. The CDR3 reads CASTNRQGIISYGYTF. The DNA of the CDR3 is TGTGCCAGCACCAACAGACAGGGGATTATTAGCTATGGCTACACCTTC.

This clonotype turned up a few times. As DNA, the CDR3 is TGTGCCAGCAGCCCCTCAGGGCCCGGGAGTGAGCAGTTCTTC. Its translation is CASSPSGPGSEQFF. The chain combines TRBV7-3 with TRBJ2-1; D is possibly TRBD2 (6 bases). V was shortened by 5 bases and J by 9 bases, with 17 bases between the two germline ends. Germline lookup yields CDR1 SGHTA and CDR2 FQGTGA. The length of the CDR3 is 14 residues.

In its sample, this clonotype was seen many times. This chain joins TRBV7-2 and TRBJ2-2; D remains unclear. Per germline, CDR1 SGHTA and CDR2 FQGNSA. V gave up 2 bases and J gave up 1 base, with 8 bases separating them. The CDR3 is 15 amino acids. The CDR3, as DNA: TGTGCCAGCAGCTTAATTCCGCAGAACACCGGGGAGCTGTTTTTT. Its protein product is CASSLIPQNTGELFF.

The chain employs TRBV5-1 and TRBJ2-5, with D possibly being TRBD1 (5 bases). The germline V and J ends were trimmed by 5 bases and 4 bases, with 9 bases remaining between them. The CDR3 length is 12 residues. From germline, CDR1 is SGHRS and CDR2 YFSETQ. The DNA for the CDR3 is TGCGCCAGCAGTCACGACAGAGAGACCCAGTACTTC. Its protein is CASSHDRETQYF.

This clonotype was recorded at least ten times. The chain couples TRBV2 to TRBJ2-3, with D possibly being TRBD1 or TRBD2 (5 bases each). The CDR3 totals 15 residues. V was pared by 6 bases and J by 0 bases, with 13 bases between. CDR1 is SNHLY, CDR2 FYNNEI, per germline. CDR3 residues: CASSAGTASTDTQYF. CDR3 bases: TGTGCCAGCAGCGCCGGGACGGCTAGCACAGATACGCAGTATTTT. Looking up the rest from reference TRBV2 and TRBJ2-3 gives the full variable domain: EPEVTQTPSHQVTQMGQEVILRCVPISNHLYFYWYRQILGQKVEFLVSFYNNEISEKSEIFDDQFSVERPDGSNFTLKIRSTKLEDSAMYFCASSAGTASTDTQYFGPGTRLTVL.

The chain uses TRBV7-2 and TRBJ2-6; D is unclear. The CDR3 has 15 amino acids. Germline V gives CDR1 SGHTA, CDR2 FQGNSA. Trimming shortened V by 2 bases and J by 0 bases, and 5 bases separated the two germline ends. The CDR3 DNA follows: TGTGCCAGCAGCTTAACCCTCTCTGGGGCCAACGTCCTGACTTTC. Amino acid sequence: CASSLTLSGANVLTF.

The chain employs TRBV9 and TRBJ2-3; D possibly corresponds to TRBD2 (5 bases). V was clipped by 4 bases and J by 4 bases, with 19 bases between them. The length of the CDR3 is 16 residues. Germline CDR1 is SGDLS and CDR2 is YYNGEE. The CDR3 DNA reads as TGTGCCAGCAGCCCAGAGAGTGGTCTAGCAGCAGATACGCAGTATTTT. Translating gives CASSPESGLAADTQYF.

This chain uses TRBV4-3 with TRBJ2-7, with TRBD1 matching 7 bases. The CDR3 runs to 16 residues. Germline CDR1 is LGHNA and CDR2 is YSLEER. Trimming took 1 base from V and 0 from J; bases not matched to a gene: 6. The CDR3 DNA follows: TGCGCCAGCAGCCAAGTAGTACAGGGGCCCTCCTACGAGCAGTACTTC. This codes for CASSQVVQGPSYEQYF.

The gene calls are TRBV11-3 and TRBJ2-5; TRBD2 aligns across 9 bases. The germline V gene has CDR1 SGHNT and CDR2 YENEEA. This CDR3 comprises 12 residues. V gave up 6 bases and J gave up 5 bases; unmatched junction bases: 1. CDR3 nucleotide sequence: TGTGCCAGCAGTACTAGCGGGGAGACCCAGTACTTC. Translation: CASSTSGETQYF. Based on the CDR3 plus reference TRBV11-3 and TRBJ2-5, the full variable domain is EAGVVQSPRYKIIEKKQPVAFWCNPISGHNTLYWYLQNLGQGPELLIRYENEEAVDDSQLPKDRFSAERLKGVDSTLKIQPAELGDSAVYLCASSTSGETQYFGPGTRLLVL.

The V call is TRBV4-2, the J call TRBJ2-7; possibly TRBD2 for D (6 bases). CDR3 length equals 15 residues. CDR1 and CDR2 from the germline V gene are LGHNA and YNFKEQ. V gave up 0 bases and J gave up 1 base, with 10 bases separating them. The CDR3 loop is CASSQETGESYEQYF. DNA for the CDR3: TGTGCCAGCAGCCAAGAGACGGGAGAATCCTACGAGCAGTACTTC.

This clonotype was observed a few times. The genes are TRBV5-1 and TRBJ2-3; 10 bases align to TRBD1. V lost 2 bases and J lost 6; bases outside the gene matches: 6. The CDR3 sequence is 15 residues long. From germline, CDR1 is SGHRS and CDR2 YFSETQ. DNA of the CDR3: TGCGCCAGCAGCTTCCGGGACAGGGGTTACGATACGCAGTATTTT. This translates into CASSFRDRGYDTQYF.